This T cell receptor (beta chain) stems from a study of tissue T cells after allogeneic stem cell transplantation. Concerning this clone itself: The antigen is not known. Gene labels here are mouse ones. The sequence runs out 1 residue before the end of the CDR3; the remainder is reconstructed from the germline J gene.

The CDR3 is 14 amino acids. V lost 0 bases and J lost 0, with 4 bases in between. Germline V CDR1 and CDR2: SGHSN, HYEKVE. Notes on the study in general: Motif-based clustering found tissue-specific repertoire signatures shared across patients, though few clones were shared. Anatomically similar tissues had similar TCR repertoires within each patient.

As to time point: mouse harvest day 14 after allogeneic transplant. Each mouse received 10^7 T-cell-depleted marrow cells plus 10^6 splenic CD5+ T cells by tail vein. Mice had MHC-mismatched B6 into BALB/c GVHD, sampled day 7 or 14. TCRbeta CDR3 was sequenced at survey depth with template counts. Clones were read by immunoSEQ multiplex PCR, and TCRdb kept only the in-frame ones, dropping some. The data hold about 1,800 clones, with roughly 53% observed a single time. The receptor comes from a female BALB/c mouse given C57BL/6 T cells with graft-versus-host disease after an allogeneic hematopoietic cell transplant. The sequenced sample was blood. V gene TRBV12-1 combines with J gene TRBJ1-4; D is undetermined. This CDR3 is CASSLGVSNERLFF. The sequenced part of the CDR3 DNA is TGTGCCAGCTCTCTCGGGGTTTCCAACGAAAGATTATTT.